The 9 T cell receptor beta chains below all came from one sample that was sequenced in a study of blood T cell repertoires in COVID-19. Here immunoSEQ multiplex PCR was the method, and the copy in TCRdb shows in-frame clones only, minus some. The table lists around 67,000 clones, about four fifths of them singletons, with around a third in the top ten. The sample taken for sequencing was peripheral blood. The receptor set was obtained from a man between 65 and 85 years old with acute or convalescent COVID-19.

The V call is TRBV10-1, the J call TRBJ1-1; D may be TRBD1 (6 bases). The CDR3 loop spans 14 amino acids. Looked up from germline, CDR1 is WNHNN and CDR2 is SYGVQD (reference sequence). Trimming removed 6 bases from V and 8 bases from J, with 19 bases in between. The CDR3 protein is CASRPYGSTGEAFF. In DNA form, the CDR3 reads TGCGCCAGCAGGCCCTATGGATCTACAGGGGAAGCTTTCTTT.

J is TRBJ2-2 and V is TRBV7-9, with 11 bases matching TRBD2. Germline CDR1 reads SEHNR; CDR2 reads FQNEAQ (reference sequence). V was pared by 1 base and J by 6 bases, with 1 base of the junction left unmatched. CDR3 length: 15 residues. CDR3 nucleotide sequence: TGTGCCAGCAGCTTAGTACTAGCGGGAGCCGGGGAGCTGTTTTTT. This sequence encodes CASSLVLAGAGELFF.

The chain combines TRBV5-1 with TRBJ2-1; 8 bases are shared with TRBD2. Trimming cost V 0 bases and J 7 bases; bases outside gene matches: 3. The CDR3 contains 14 residues. CDR1 and CDR2 (germline): SGHRS, YFSETQ. The CDR3 reads CASSLALAGNEQFF. The DNA of the CDR3 is TGCGCCAGCAGCTTGGCTTTAGCGGGAAATGAGCAGTTCTTC. The full variable domain, with the rest looked up from reference TRBV5-1 and TRBJ2-1, is KAGVTQTPRYLIKTRGQQVTLSCSPISGHRSVSWYQQTPGQGLQFLFEYFSETQRNKGNFPGRFSGRQFSNSRSEMNVSTLELGDSALYLCASSLALAGNEQFFGPGTRLTVL.

This clone appeared once. V gene TRBV27 combines with J gene TRBJ2-6; D remains ambiguous. Germline loops: CDR1 MNHEY, CDR2 SMNVEV (reference sequence). V was trimmed by 3 bases and J by 0 bases, leaving 3 bases between them. The CDR3 runs 14 residues. The CDR3 coding sequence is TGTGCCAGCAGTTTCCTCTCTGGGGCCAACGTCCTGACTTTC. This sequence encodes CASSFLSGANVLTF.

The rearrangement joins TRBV28 to TRBJ1-4; no clear D. The CDR3 covers 14 residues. With 2 bases removed from V and 5 bases from J, the gap between germline ends came to 9 bases. The germline V gene has CDR1 MDHEN and CDR2 SYDVKM. The CDR3 region has the DNA TGTGCCAGCAGTTTAGTTATCGGGAATGAAAAACTGTTTTTT. Its protein is CASSLVIGNEKLFF.

The gene calls are TRBV19 and TRBJ2-7, with 7 bases lining up with TRBD1. Germline V gene sequence: CDR1 LNHDA, CDR2 SQIVND (reference sequence). The CDR3 covers 17 residues. V gave up 1 base and J gave up 2 bases; unmatched junction bases: 11. The CDR3 loop is CASSIVNSDRHAYEQYF. In DNA, the CDR3 is TGTGCCAGTAGTATAGTCAACTCGGACAGGCACGCCTACGAGCAGTACTTC. The full variable domain, rest sourced from reference TRBV19 and TRBJ2-7, is DGGITQSPKYLFRKEGQNVTLSCEQNLNHDAMYWYRQDPGQGLRLIYYSQIVNDFQKGDIAEGYSVSREKKESFPLTVTSAQKNPTAFYLCASSIVNSDRHAYEQYFGPGTRLTVT.

The genes are TRBV29-1 and TRBJ2-1, with TRBD2 matching over 14 bases. J gave up 7 bases and V 1 base, and 12 bases lay outside the gene matches. The CDR3 has 18 amino acids. CDR1 is SQVTM, CDR2 ANQGSEA, per germline. The CDR3 DNA reads as TGCAGCGTTGAAGGACTAGCGGGAGGGTATGAGTATACGAATGAGCAGTTCTTC. Its protein product is CSVEGLAGGYEYTNEQFF.

CDR3 bases: TGTGCCAGCAGTTTATTGGGGGGTATGGGCAATCAGCCCCAGCATTTT. It codes for CASSLLGGMGNQPQHF. The chain has TRBV27 and TRBJ1-5, with D perhaps matching TRBD1 (5 bases). Germline CDR1 is MNHEY and CDR2 is SMNVEV (reference sequence). The CDR3 covers 16 residues. V was shortened by 1 base and J by 2 bases, with 12 bases between the two germline ends.

The chain uses TRBV6-5 and TRBJ2-7, with a tentative D call TRBD1 (6 bases). The CDR3 has 15 residues. V lost 5 bases and J 6 bases, leaving 20 bases between the germline ends. Germline assignment: CDR1 MNHEY and CDR2 SVGAGI. The CDR3 loop reads CASSNEQGIPSEQYF. In nucleotides, the CDR3 is TGTGCCAGCAGTAACGAACAGGGTATCCCCTCCGAGCAGTACTTC.